The 21 T cell receptor beta chains below all came from one sample that was sequenced in a study of T cell responses to AZD1222 COVID-19 vaccine. Data came from immunoSEQ multiplex PCR; TCRdb stores just in-frame clones and leaves some out. The table shows more than 95,000 clones, with around 84% occurring only once. The sample consisted of peripheral blood, taken 28 days after the second AZD1222 dose. These receptors were taken from an adult who received the AZD1222 COVID-19 vaccine.

Worth noting for this clone: At the DNA level, this CDR3 is encoded by other sequences in the same sample as well. The CDR3 is CASSVGGENTEAFF. Here the CDR3 DNA reads TGTGCCAGCAGCGTAGGTGGGGAGAACACTGAAGCTTTCTTT. This chain joins TRBV9 and TRBJ1-1; D is uncertain. V was clipped by 0 bases and J by 1 base, with 7 bases between them. CDR1 SGDLS and CDR2 YYNGEE come from the germline V gene. CDR3 length: 14 residues. The full variable domain, its missing parts supplied by reference TRBV9 and TRBJ1-1, is DSGVTQTPKHLITATGQRVTLRCSPRSGDLSVYWYQQSLDQGLQFLIQYYNGEERAKGNILERFSAQQFPDLHSELNLSSLELGDSALYFCASSVGGENTEAFFGQGTRLTVV.

This clone occurred a few times. The DNA of the CDR3 is TGTGCCACCAGTGAAGGCAAGCGCGCGGGCGGGGAGCTGTTTTTT. This codes for CATSEGKRAGGELFF. V is TRBV24-1 and J is TRBJ2-2, with a weak D call TRBD2 (5 bases). Germline CDR1 is KGHDR and CDR2 is SFDVKD. With 4 bases removed from V and 7 bases from J, the gap between germline ends came to 15 bases. The CDR3 is 15 amino acids.

The chain uses TRBV7-2 and TRBJ1-1; the D is unclear. Per the germline V gene, CDR1 is SGHTA and CDR2 is FQGNSA. There are 13 residues in the CDR3. V was clipped by 2 bases and J by 1 base, with 5 bases between them. CDR3 sequence: CASSLRENTEAFF. CDR3 DNA: TGTGCCAGCAGCTTAAGGGAGAACACTGAAGCTTTCTTT.

V gene TRBV7-2 combines with J gene TRBJ1-2; tentatively, D is TRBD1 (6 bases). The ends were cut back, 6 bases at V and 8 bases at J, with 19 bases in the middle. This CDR3 is built from 14 residues. Germline assignment: CDR1 SGHTA and CDR2 FQGNSA. CDR3: CASSPTGKSWGYTF. In DNA, the CDR3 is TGTGCCAGCAGTCCAACAGGGAAAAGCTGGGGCTACACCTTC.

J is TRBJ1-2 and V is TRBV29-1, with D possibly TRBD1 on 5 matching bases. Germline lookup yields CDR1 SQVTM and CDR2 ANQGSEA. Trimming removed 8 bases at V and 2 bases at J, with 18 bases between. This CDR3 contains 14 residues. The CDR3 nucleotides are TGCAGCCCAAACGTGGGGGGAAGGAACTATGGCTACACCTTC. It is translated as CSPNVGGRNYGYTF.

The V gene is TRBV29-1, the J gene TRBJ2-1; D is ambiguous. The germline CDR1 and CDR2 sequences are SQVTM and ANQGSEA. CDR3 size: 10 residues. Trimming stripped 2 bases from V and 12 bases from J, with 8 bases between. CDR3: CSVEWGGQFF. CDR3 nucleotides: TGCAGCGTTGAATGGGGTGGGCAGTTCTTC.

The rearrangement joins TRBV18 to TRBJ2-2, with a weak D call TRBD1 (6 bases). CDR3 length equals 17 residues. The ends were cut back, 2 bases at V and 1 base at J, with 14 bases in the middle. Germline loops: CDR1 KGHSH, CDR2 LQKENI. The CDR3 sequence: CASSPIGQLLNTGELFF. In DNA, the CDR3 is TGTGCCAGCTCACCAATTGGACAGCTATTGAACACCGGGGAGCTGTTTTTT.

J is TRBJ2-3 and V is TRBV7-9; 8 bases agree with TRBD2. V trimming: 0 bases; J trimming: 0 bases; junction bases outside the gene matches: 8. This CDR3 is built from 18 residues. In germline, CDR1 is SEHNR, CDR2 FQNEAQ (reference sequence). CDR3 in amino acids: CASSLASTLAGSTDTQYF. For the CDR3, the DNA is TGTGCCAGCAGCTTAGCGTCAACCCTAGCGGGTAGCACAGATACGCAGTATTTT.

V is TRBV7-3 and J is TRBJ1-1; the D is unclear. The CDR3 totals 13 residues. Per germline, CDR1 SGHTA and CDR2 FQGTGA. V was pared by 5 bases and J by 1 base, with 8 bases between. DNA of the CDR3: TGTGCCAGCAGCACGGGTTCGAACACTGAAGCTTTCTTT. Protein product: CASSTGSNTEAFF.

The CDR3 spells CASSWGGNYGYTF. The CDR3 nucleotides read TGTGCCAGTAGTTGGGGAGGGAACTATGGCTACACCTTC. The rearrangement joins TRBV19 to TRBJ1-2; no firm D call. CDR3 length equals 13 residues. Germline values: CDR1 LNHDA, CDR2 SQIVND (reference sequence). V dropped 5 bases and J dropped 2 bases, with 9 bases sitting between them.

The V and J genes are TRBV10-3 and TRBJ1-1; 8 bases map to TRBD1. The germline V gene has CDR1 ENHRY and CDR2 SYGVKD. V lost 10 bases and J lost 3; bases outside the gene matches: 7. The CDR3 covers 13 residues. The CDR3 region is CATATGEDTEAFF. CDR3 nucleotides: TGTGCCACCGCGACAGGGGAGGACACTGAAGCTTTCTTT.

DNA of the CDR3: TGTGCCAGCTCACCGGGAGAAAGGGAGACCCAGTACTTC. Translation gives CASSPGERETQYF. V gene TRBV18 combines with J gene TRBJ2-5; perhaps TRBD2 as D (5 bases). V was trimmed by 3 bases and J by 5 bases, leaving 10 bases between them. The CDR3 is 13 amino acids. The V gene's germline CDR1 is KGHSH and CDR2 LQKENI. The full variable domain, in which reference TRBV18 and TRBJ2-5 provide the parts outside the CDR3, is NAGVMQNPRHLVRRRGQEARLRCSPMKGHSHVYWYRQLPEEGLKFMVYLQKENIIDESGMPKERFSAEFPKEGPSILRIQQVVRGDSAAYFCASSPGERETQYFGPGTRLLVL.

The V and J genes are TRBV5-6 and TRBJ1-1, with D maybe TRBD1 (5 bases). Germline CDR1 reads SGHDT; CDR2 reads YYEEEE. Trimming stripped 3 bases from V and 0 bases from J, with 15 bases between. The CDR3 has 16 amino acids. The CDR3 sequence is CASSWGSRGLNTEAFF. The CDR3 DNA reads TGTGCCAGCAGCTGGGGGTCTCGGGGGTTGAACACTGAAGCTTTCTTT.

J is TRBJ1-4 and V is TRBV27; D is undetermined. Between the trimmed V and J ends, which lost 5 bases and 8 bases, there was a span of 18 bases. The CDR3 runs to 15 residues. Germline V lookup: CDR1 MNHEY, CDR2 SMNVEV (reference sequence). The CDR3 DNA sequence: TGTGCCAGCAGTAATCGGGCCGGAGCTAGGGAAAAACTGTTTTTT. Translated, it gives CASSNRAGAREKLFF.

This clone appeared once. This chain uses TRBV13 with TRBJ2-3; 13 nucleotides agree with TRBD2. The CDR3 contains 16 residues. Germline V gene data show CDR1 as PRHDT and CDR2 as FYEKMQ (reference sequence). The ends lost 5 bases at V and 6 bases at J; junction bases unmatched: 8. The CDR3 reads CASSPPGLAGDDTQYF. CDR3 sequence (DNA): TGTGCCAGCAGCCCGCCCGGACTAGCGGGGGATGATACGCAGTATTTT. The whole variable domain, remainder taken from reference TRBV13 and TRBJ2-3, is AAGVIQSPRHLIKEKRETATLKCYPIPRHDTVYWYQQGPGQDPQFLISFYEKMQSDKGSIPDRFSAQQFSDYHSELNMSSLELGDSALYFCASSPPGLAGDDTQYFGPGTRLTVL.

The chain is built from TRBV7-3 and TRBJ2-2, with D possibly TRBD2 on 6 matching bases. CDR1 is SGHTA and CDR2 is FQGTGA in the germline V gene. The CDR3 is made up of 12 amino acids. V shed 5 bases and J shed 7 bases, with 8 bases lying between them. The CDR3 nucleotides are TGTGCCAGCAGCCGGGGGATCGGGGAGCTGTTTTTT. Its protein is CASSRGIGELFF. Based on the CDR3 plus reference TRBV7-3 and TRBJ2-2, the full variable domain is GAGVSQTPSNKVTEKGKYVELRCDPISGHTALYWYRQSLGQGPEFLIYFQGTGAADDSGLPNDRFFAVRPEGSVSTLKIQRTERGDSAVYLCASSRGIGELFFGEGSRLTVL.

With respect to this clone: At one boundary the junction diverges from the germline segment, which might be a read error. The chain joins TRBV7-2 to TRBJ2-5; TRBD2 agrees at 12 bases. Germline CDR1 and CDR2: SGHTA and FQGNSA. This CDR3 region has 17 residues. Here the CDR3 DNA reads TGTGCCAGCAGCTTGTCTAGCGGGGGGGCCGGACAAGCGACCCAGTACTTC. Protein: CASSLSSGGAGQATQYF.

This clone was recorded once. The chain is built from TRBV7-2 and TRBJ1-1, with 8 bases that match TRBD1. V trimming: 1 base; J trimming: 0 bases; junction bases outside the gene matches: 7. The germline gives CDR1 SGHTA, CDR2 FQGNSA. This CDR3 comprises 17 residues. CDR3 nucleotide sequence: TGTGCCAGCAGCTTAGTCGACGGGACAGGCTTGAACACTGAAGCTTTCTTT. Its protein is CASSLVDGTGLNTEAFF.

This chain joins TRBV28 and TRBJ2-1, with 7 bases aligning to TRBD1. This CDR3 is 15 amino acids long. From germline, CDR1 is MDHEN and CDR2 SYDVKM. Unmatched junction bases numbered 11, after V lost 7 bases and J lost 5 bases. The CDR3 sequence: CASITGTANNNEQFF. The CDR3 DNA is TGTGCCAGCATTACCGGGACAGCCAACAACAATGAGCAGTTCTTC.

The chain has TRBV28 and TRBJ1-2; 8 bases match TRBD1. The V gene end was trimmed by 2 bases and the J gene end by 8 bases; junction bases not matched to a gene: 10. CDR3 length equals 15 residues. Germline CDR1 and CDR2: MDHEN and SYDVKM. CDR3 region: CASSLGRQGALGYTF. CDR3 coding DNA: TGTGCCAGCAGTTTAGGTCGGCAGGGGGCTCTGGGCTACACCTTC.

The genes are TRBV29-1 and TRBJ2-1; TRBD1 is a possible D gene (5 bases). The CDR3 extends over 12 amino acids. Germline CDR1 is SQVTM and CDR2 is ANQGSEA. Trimming left V 7 bases short and J 3 bases short, with 10 bases between. The CDR3 DNA reads as TGCAGCGGTGCCAGGGTCTACAATGAGCAGTTCTTC. Its translation is CSGARVYNEQFF.